The source of this TCR beta chain is a study of shared clonotypes between healthy human individuals. Regarding the study as a whole: Specimens sampled were limited to blood, with tissue repertoires likely differing.

Clones were read by immunoSEQ multiplex PCR, and TCRdb kept only the in-frame ones, dropping some. The table includes hundreds of thousands of clones, approximately 80% detected once. Points on this clone: Its antigen remains unknown.

The sequence was collected from a woman between 40 and 55 years old in good health. Some clones in this sample may be carry-over from other donors' samples. The sequenced material came from PBMCs.

The CDR3 reads CASSPWTSGSTDTQYF. CDR3 nucleotide sequence: TGTGCCAGCAGCCCCTGGACTAGCGGGAGCACAGATACGCAGTATTTT. The genes are TRBV7-3 and TRBJ2-3; 11 bases match TRBD2. Germline V CDR1 and CDR2: SGHTA, FQGTGA. The CDR3 is made up of 16 amino acids. Trimming took 5 bases from V and 0 from J; bases not matched to a gene: 4.